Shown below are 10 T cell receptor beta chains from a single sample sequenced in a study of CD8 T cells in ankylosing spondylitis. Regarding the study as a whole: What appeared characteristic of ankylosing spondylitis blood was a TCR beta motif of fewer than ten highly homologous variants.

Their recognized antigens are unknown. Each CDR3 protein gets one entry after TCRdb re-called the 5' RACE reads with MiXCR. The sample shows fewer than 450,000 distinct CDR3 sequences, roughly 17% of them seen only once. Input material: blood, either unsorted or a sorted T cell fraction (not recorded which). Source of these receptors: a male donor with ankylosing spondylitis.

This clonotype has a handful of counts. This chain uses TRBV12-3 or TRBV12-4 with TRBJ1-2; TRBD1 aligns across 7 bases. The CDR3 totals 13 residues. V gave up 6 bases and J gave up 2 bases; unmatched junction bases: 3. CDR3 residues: CASRRTGNYGYTF. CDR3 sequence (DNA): TGTGCCAGCAGACGGACAGGAAACTATGGCTACACCTTC.

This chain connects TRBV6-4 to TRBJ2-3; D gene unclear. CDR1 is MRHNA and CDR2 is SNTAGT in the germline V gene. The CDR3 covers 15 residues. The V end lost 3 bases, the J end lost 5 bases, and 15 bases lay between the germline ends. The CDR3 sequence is CASSELDLNRDTQYF. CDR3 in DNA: TGTGCCAGCAGTGAACTCGATCTAAATCGAGATACGCAGTATTTT.

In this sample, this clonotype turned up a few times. Here the CDR3 reads CASRLDSTYGYTF. The DNA for the CDR3 is TGTGCCAGCAGACTCGACAGCACCTATGGCTACACCTTC. V gene TRBV6-5 combines with J gene TRBJ1-2; D possibly corresponds to TRBD1 (5 bases). The length of the CDR3 is 13 residues. Per the germline V gene, CDR1 is MNHEY and CDR2 is SVGAGI. V lost 6 bases, J lost 4 bases, and 12 bases lay in between.

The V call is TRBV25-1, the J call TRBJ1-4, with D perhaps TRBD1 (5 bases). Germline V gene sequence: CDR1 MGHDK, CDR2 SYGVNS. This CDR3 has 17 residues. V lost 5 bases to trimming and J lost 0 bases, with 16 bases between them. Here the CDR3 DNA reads TGTGCCAGCAGTCCTCAGGGCGAGGGTGCAACTAATGAAAAACTGTTTTTT. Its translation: CASSPQGEGATNEKLFF.

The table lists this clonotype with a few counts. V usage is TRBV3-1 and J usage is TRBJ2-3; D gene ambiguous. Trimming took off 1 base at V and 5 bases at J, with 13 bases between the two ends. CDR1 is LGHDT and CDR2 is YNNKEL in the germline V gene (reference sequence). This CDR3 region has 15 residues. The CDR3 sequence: CASSQGGLGIDTQYF. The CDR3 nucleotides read TGTGCCAGCAGCCAAGGTGGGCTTGGTATAGATACGCAGTATTTT.

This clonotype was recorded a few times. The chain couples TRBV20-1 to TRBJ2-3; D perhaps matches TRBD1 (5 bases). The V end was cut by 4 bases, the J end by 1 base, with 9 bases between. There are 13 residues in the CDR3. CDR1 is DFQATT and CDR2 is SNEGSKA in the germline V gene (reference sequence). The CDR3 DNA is TGCAGTGCTACGGACACCCGCACAGATACGCAGTATTTT. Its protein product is CSATDTRTDTQYF.

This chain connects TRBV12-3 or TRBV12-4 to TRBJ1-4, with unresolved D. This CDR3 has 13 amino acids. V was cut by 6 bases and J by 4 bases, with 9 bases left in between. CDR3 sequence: CASSRFLNEKLFF. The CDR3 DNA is TGTGCCAGCAGCCGGTTCCTTAATGAAAAACTGTTTTTT.

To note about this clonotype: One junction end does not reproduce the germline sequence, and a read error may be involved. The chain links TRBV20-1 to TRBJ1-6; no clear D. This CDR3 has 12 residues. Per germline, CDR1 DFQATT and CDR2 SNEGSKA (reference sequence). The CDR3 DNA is TGCAGTGCCGGGTCCTCTAATTCACCCCTCCACTTT. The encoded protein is CSAGSSNSPLHF.

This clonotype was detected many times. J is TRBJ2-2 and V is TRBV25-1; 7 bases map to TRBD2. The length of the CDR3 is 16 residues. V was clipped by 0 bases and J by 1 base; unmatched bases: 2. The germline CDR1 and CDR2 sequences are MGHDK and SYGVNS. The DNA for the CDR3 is TGTGCCAGCAGTGAATATCCTAGCGGGAACACCGGGGAGCTGTTTTTT. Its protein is CASSEYPSGNTGELFF. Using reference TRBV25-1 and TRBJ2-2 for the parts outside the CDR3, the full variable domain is EADIYQTPRYLVIGTGKKITLECSQTMGHDKMYWYQQDPGMELHLIHYSYGVNSTEKGDLSSESTVSRIRTEHFPLTLESARPSHTSQYLCASSEYPSGNTGELFFGEGSRLTVL.

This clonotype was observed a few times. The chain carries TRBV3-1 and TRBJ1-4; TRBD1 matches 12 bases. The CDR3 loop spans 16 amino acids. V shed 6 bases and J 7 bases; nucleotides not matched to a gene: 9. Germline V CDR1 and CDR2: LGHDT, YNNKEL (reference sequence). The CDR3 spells CASSRGTGGRGEKLFF. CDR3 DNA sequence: TGTGCCAGCAGTCGCGGGACAGGGGGCAGAGGTGAAAAACTGTTTTTT.